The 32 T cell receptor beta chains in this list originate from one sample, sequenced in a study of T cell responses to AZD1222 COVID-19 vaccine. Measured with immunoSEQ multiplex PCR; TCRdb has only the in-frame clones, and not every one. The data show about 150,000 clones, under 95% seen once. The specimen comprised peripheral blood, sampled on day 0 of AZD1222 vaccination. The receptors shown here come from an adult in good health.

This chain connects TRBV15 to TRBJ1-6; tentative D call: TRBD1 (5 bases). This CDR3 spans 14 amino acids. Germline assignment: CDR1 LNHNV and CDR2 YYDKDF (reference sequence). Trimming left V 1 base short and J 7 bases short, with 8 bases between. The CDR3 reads CATSRGGENSPLHF. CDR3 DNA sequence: TGTGCCACCAGCAGAGGAGGGGAGAATTCACCCCTCCACTTT.

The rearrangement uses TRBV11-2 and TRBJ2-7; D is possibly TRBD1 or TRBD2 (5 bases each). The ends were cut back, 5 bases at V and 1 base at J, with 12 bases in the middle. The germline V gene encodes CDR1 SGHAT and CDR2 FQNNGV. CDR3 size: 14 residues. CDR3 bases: TGTGCCAGCAGCCTGGGACGCTATTCCTACGAGCAGTACTTC. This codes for CASSLGRYSYEQYF.

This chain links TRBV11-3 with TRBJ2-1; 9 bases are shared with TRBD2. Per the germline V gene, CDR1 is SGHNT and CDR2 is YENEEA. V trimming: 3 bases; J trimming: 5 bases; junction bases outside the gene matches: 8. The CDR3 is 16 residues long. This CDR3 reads CASSLAFSGGNNEQFF. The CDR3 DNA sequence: TGTGCCAGCAGCTTGGCTTTTAGCGGGGGCAACAATGAGCAGTTCTTC.

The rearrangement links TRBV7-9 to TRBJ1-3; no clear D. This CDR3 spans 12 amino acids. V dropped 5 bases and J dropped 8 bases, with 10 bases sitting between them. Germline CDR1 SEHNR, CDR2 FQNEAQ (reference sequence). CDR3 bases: TGTGCCAGCAGCCAAAGCCTAGACACCATATATTTT. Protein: CASSQSLDTIYF.

The CDR3 loop is CASSSTGNPGDTQYF. The CDR3 DNA reads TGTGCCAGTAGTTCTACAGGGAATCCGGGAGATACGCAGTATTTT. The chain links TRBV19 to TRBJ2-3, with TRBD1 as a possible D gene (6 bases). Germline CDR1 reads LNHDA; CDR2 reads SQIVND (reference sequence). V was trimmed by 5 bases and J by 5 bases, leaving 17 bases between them. The CDR3 is made up of 15 amino acids.

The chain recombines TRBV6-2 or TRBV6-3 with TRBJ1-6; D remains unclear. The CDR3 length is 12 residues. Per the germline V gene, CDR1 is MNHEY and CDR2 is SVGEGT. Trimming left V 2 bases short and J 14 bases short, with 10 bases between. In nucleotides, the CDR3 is TGTGCCAGCAGTTACGCCCTCAACACCCTCCACTTT. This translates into CASSYALNTLHF.

The chain's CDR3 is CASTRRPGGETQYF. The CDR3 nucleotides are TGTGCCAGCACTCGTCGTCCGGGGGGGGAGACCCAGTACTTC. J is TRBJ2-5 and V is TRBV2, with TRBD2 matching over 8 bases. V shed 7 bases, J shed 5 bases, and the junction held 9 bases outside the gene matches. Germline V gene lookup returns CDR1 SNHLY and CDR2 FYNNEI. This CDR3 is 14 amino acids long.

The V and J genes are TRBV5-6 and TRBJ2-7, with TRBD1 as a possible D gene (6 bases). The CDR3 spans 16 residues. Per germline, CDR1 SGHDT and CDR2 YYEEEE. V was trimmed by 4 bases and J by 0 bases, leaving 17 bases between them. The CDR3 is CASSAYRESLSYEQYF. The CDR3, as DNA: TGTGCCAGCAGCGCCTACAGGGAGTCCCTCTCCTACGAGCAGTACTTC.

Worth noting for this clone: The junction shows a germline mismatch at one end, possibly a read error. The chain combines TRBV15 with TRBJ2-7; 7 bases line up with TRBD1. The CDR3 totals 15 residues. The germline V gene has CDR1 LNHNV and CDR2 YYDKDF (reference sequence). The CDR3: CATSRGTGTAYELYF. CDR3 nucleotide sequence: TGTGCCACCAGCAGGGGCACCGGGACAGCCTACGAGCTGTACTTC.

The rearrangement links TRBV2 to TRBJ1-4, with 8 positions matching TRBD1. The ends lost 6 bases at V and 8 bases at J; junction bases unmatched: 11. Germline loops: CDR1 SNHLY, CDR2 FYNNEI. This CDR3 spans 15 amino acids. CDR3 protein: CASSKGRTGPEKLFF. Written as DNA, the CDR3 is TGTGCCAGCAGCAAAGGCCGGACAGGGCCGGAAAAACTGTTTTTT.

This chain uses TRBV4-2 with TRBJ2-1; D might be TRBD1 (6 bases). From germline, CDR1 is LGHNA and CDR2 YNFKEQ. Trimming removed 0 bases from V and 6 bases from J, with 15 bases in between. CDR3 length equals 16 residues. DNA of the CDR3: TGTGCCAGCAGCCAAGATCGACGACAGGCAGCCAATGAGCAGTTCTTC. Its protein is CASSQDRRQAANEQFF.

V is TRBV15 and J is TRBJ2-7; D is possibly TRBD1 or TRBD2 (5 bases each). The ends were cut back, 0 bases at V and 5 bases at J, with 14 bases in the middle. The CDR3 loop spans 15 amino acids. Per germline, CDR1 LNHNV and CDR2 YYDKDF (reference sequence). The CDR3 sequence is CATSRDGTPRDEQYF. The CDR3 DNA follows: TGTGCCACCAGCAGAGACGGGACCCCTCGCGACGAGCAGTACTTC.

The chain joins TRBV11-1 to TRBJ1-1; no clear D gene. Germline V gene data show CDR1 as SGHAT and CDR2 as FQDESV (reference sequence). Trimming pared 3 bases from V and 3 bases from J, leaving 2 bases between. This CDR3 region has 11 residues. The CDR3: CASSFDTEAFF. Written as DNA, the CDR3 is TGTGCCAGCAGCTTTGACACTGAAGCTTTCTTT.

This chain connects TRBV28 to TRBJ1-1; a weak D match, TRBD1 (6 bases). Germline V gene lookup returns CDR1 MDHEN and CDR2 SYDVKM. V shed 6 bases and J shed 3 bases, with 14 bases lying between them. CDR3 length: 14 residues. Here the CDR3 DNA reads TGTGCCAGCAGCCCCGCAGGGGCTTACACTGAAGCTTTCTTT. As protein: CASSPAGAYTEAFF.

CDR3 sequence (DNA): TGTGCCAGCAGTTTTGGTGATAGTAGCTACGAGCAGTACTTC. Protein product: CASSFGDSSYEQYF. V and J are TRBV6-2 or TRBV6-3 and TRBJ2-7; D call uncertain. This CDR3 contains 14 residues. Germline CDR1 is MNHEY and CDR2 is SVGEGT. Trimming shortened V by 4 bases and J by 3 bases, and 13 bases separated the two germline ends.

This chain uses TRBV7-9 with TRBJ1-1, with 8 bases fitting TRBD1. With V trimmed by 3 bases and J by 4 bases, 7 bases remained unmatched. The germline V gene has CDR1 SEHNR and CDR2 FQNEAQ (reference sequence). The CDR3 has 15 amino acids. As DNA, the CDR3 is TGTGCCAGCAGCTTCGGTGACAGGGGAGGCACTGAAGCTTTCTTT. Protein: CASSFGDRGGTEAFF.

CDR3 in DNA: TGTGCCAGCACTGGTCTAGGACAACTCAACTATGGCTACACCTTC. Translated, it gives CASTGLGQLNYGYTF. This sequence joins TRBV27 and TRBJ1-2, with D perhaps matching TRBD1 (5 bases). V dropped 7 bases and J dropped 2 bases, with 17 bases sitting between them. The CDR3 runs 15 residues. Germline V CDR1 and CDR2: MNHEY, SMNVEV (reference sequence).

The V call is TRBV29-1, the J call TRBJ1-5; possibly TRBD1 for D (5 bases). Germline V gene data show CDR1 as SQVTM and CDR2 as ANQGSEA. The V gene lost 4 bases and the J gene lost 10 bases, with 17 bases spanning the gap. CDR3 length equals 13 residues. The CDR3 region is CSVGQSFNFPQHF. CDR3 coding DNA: TGCAGCGTTGGACAGTCTTTCAATTTCCCCCAGCATTTT.

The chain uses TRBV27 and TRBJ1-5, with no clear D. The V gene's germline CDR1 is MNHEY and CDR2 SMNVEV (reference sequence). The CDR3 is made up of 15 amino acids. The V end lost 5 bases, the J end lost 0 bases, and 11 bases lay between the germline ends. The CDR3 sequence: CASSPWTNSNQPQHF. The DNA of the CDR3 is TGTGCCAGCAGTCCCTGGACGAATAGCAATCAGCCCCAGCATTTT.

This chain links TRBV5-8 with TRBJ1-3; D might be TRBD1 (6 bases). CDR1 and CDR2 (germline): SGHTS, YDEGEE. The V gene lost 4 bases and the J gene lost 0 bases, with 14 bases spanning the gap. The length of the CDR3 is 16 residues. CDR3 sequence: CASSRTQGFSGNTIYF. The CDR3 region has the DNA TGTGCCAGCAGCAGGACTCAGGGGTTCTCTGGAAACACCATATATTTT.

In nucleotides, the CDR3 is TGTGCCAGCAGCTTACCCCCCCATGGGACAGGGTACACCGGGGAGCTGTTTTTT. This translates into CASSLPPHGTGYTGELFF. The V call is TRBV7-3, the J call TRBJ2-2; 9 bases agree with TRBD1. Germline CDR1 SGHTA, CDR2 FQGTGA. This CDR3 comprises 18 residues. J was trimmed by 3 bases and V by 2 bases; bases with no gene match: 10.

CDR3 loop: CASSQDRGARGAFF. CDR3 DNA sequence: TGTGCCAGCAGCCAAGACCGAGGGGCCCGGGGAGCTTTCTTT. This rearrangement joins TRBV14 to TRBJ1-1; tentatively, D is TRBD1 (5 bases). Trimming removed 0 bases from V and 10 bases from J, with 15 bases in between. The germline V gene has CDR1 SGHDN and CDR2 FVKESK. The CDR3 is 14 amino acids.

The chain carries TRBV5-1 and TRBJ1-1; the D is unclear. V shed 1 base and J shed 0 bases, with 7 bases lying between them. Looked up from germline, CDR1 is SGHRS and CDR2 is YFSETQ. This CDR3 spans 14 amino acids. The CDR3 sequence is CASSLSYLNTEAFF. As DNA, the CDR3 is TGCGCCAGCAGCTTGTCGTACTTGAACACTGAAGCTTTCTTT.

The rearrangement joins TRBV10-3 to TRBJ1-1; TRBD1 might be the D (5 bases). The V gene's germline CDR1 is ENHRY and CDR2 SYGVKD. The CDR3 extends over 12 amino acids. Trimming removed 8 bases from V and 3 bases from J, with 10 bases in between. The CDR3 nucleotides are TGTGCCATCGGTGGAGGGGACACTGAAGCTTTCTTT. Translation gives CAIGGGDTEAFF.

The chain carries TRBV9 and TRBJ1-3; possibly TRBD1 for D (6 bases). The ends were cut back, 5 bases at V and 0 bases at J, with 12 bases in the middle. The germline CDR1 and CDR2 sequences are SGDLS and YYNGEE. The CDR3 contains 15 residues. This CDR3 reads CASRTGDNSGNTIYF. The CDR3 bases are TGTGCCAGCAGGACGGGGGACAACTCTGGAAACACCATATATTTT. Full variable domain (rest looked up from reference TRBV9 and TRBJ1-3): DSGVTQTPKHLITATGQRVTLRCSPRSGDLSVYWYQQSLDQGLQFLIQYYNGEERAKGNILERFSAQQFPDLHSELNLSSLELGDSALYFCASRTGDNSGNTIYFGEGSWLTVV.

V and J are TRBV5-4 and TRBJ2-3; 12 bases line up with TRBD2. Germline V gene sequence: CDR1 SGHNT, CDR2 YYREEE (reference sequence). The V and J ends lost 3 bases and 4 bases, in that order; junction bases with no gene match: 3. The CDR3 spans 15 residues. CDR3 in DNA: TGTGCCAGCAGCTACACTAGCGGGGGGTCAGATACGCAGTATTTT. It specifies CASSYTSGGSDTQYF.

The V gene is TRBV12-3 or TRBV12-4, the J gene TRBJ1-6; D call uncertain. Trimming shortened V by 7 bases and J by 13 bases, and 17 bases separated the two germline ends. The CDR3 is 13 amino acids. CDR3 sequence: CASMSPPLSPLHF. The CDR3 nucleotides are TGTGCCAGCATGTCCCCCCCTCTCTCCCCCCTCCACTTT.

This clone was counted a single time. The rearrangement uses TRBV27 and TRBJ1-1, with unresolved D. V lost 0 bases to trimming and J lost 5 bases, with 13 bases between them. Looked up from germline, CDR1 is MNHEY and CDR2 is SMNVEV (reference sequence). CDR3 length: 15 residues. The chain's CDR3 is CASSLSAVVGTEAFF. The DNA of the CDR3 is TGTGCCAGCAGTTTATCCGCGGTGGTTGGGACTGAAGCTTTCTTT.

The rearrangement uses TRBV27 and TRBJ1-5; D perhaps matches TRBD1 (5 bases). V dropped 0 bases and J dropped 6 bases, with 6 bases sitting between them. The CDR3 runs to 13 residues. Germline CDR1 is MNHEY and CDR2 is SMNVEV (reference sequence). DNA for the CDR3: TGTGCCAGCAGTTTATCGGGGGGTCAGCCCCAGCATTTT. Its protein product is CASSLSGGQPQHF.

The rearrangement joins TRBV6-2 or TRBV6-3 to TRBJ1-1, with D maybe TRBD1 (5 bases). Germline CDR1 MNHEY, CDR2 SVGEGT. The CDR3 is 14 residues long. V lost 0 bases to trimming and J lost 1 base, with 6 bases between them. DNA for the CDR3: TGTGCCAGCAGTTACTCAACAGGGAACACTGAAGCTTTCTTT. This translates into CASSYSTGNTEAFF.

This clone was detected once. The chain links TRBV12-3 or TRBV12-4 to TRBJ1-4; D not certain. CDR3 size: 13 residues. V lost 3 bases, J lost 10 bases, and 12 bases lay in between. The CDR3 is CASSFLDAGKLFF. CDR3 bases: TGTGCCAGCAGTTTCCTAGACGCTGGAAAACTGTTTTTT.

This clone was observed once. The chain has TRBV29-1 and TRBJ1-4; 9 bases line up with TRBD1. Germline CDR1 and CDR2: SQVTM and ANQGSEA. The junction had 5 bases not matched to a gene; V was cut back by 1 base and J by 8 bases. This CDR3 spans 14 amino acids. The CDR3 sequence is CSVEGGTGNEKLFF. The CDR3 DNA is TGCAGCGTTGAAGGAGGGACAGGGAACGAAAAACTGTTTTTT.